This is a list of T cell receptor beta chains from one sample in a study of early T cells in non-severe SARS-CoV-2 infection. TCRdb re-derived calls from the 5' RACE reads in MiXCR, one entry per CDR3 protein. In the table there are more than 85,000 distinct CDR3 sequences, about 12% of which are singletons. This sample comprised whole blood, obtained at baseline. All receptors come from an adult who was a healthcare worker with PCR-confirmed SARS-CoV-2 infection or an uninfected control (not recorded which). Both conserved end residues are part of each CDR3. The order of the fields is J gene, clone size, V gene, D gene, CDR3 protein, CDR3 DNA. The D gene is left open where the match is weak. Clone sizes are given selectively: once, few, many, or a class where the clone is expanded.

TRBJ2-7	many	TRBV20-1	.	CSAKPGAYEQYF	TGCAGTGCTAAGCCAGGAGCCTACGAGCAGTACTTC
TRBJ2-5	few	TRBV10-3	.	CAISQTETQYF	TGTGCCATCAGCCAGACGGAGACCCAGTACTTC
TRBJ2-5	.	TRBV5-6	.	CASSLISSQETQYF	TGTGCCAGCAGCTTGATCAGTTCCCAAGAGACCCAGTACTTC
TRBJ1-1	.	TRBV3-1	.	CASSQARTGYTEAFF	TGTGCCAGCAGCCAAGCCCGCACAGGTTACACTGAAGCTTTCTTT
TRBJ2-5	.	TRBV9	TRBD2	CASSVGTSGVQETQYF	TGTGCCAGCAGCGTAGGGACTAGCGGGGTCCAAGAGACCCAGTACTTC
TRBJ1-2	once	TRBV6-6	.	CASSYVQGFTFLRGYTF	TGTGCCAGCAGTTACGTTCAGGGGTTCACCTTTTTAAGGGGCTACACCTTC
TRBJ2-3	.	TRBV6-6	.	CASSPRDPDTQYF	TGTGCCAGCAGTCCCAGGGACCCAGATACGCAGTATTTT
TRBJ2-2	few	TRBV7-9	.	CASSAAYPTGELFF	TGTGCCAGCAGCGCCGCATACCCCACCGGGGAGCTGTTTTTT
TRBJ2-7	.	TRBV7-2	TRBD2	CASSLASGGRAAYEQYF	TGTGCCAGCAGCTTAGCGAGCGGTGGGAGGGCCGCCTACGAGCAGTACTTC
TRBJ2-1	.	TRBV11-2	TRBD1	CATRGQGNGEQFF	TGTGCCACTCGGGGACAGGGGAACGGTGAGCAGTTCTTC
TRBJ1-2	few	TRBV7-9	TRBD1	CASSSWGQGGSGGYTF	TGTGCCAGCAGCTCCTGGGGACAGGGAGGAAGCGGGGGCTACACCTTC
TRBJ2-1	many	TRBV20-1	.	CSASTGAYNEQFF	TGCAGTGCTAGCACGGGGGCCTACAATGAGCAGTTCTTC
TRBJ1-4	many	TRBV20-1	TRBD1	CSARTGGNEKLFF	TGCAGTGCCCGGACAGGGGGTAATGAAAAACTGTTTTTT
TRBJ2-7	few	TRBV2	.	CASRSEGYEQYF	TGTGCCAGCAGGTCGGAGGGCTACGAGCAGTACTTC
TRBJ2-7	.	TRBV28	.	CASSLTVDYEQYF	TGTGCCAGCAGTTTAACGGTGGACTACGAGCAGTACTTC